A single T cell receptor beta chain is shown here with its context. Sequenced by immunoSEQ multiplex PCR; TCRdb stores in-frame clones only, minus some. There are some 2,000,000 clones in the sample; 95% occur only once, and 0.13% lies in the top ten. This specimen belongs to a study of shared clonotypes between healthy human individuals. V dropped 0 bases and J dropped 3 bases, with 8 bases sitting between them. The CDR3 loop spans 15 amino acids. CDR1 and CDR2 (germline): SGHAT, FQNNGV. Sequencing was performed on naive CD4+ T cells sorted from blood. Subset denoted: CD45RA+ positively selected. The receptor was derived from a man between 18 and 29 years old in good health. The gene calls are TRBV11-2 and TRBJ2-2, with D tentatively TRBD2 (5 bases). The DNA of the CDR3 is TGTGCCAGCAGCTTAGAACCGGGGTACACCGGGGAGCTGTTTTTT. Translating gives CASSLEPGYTGELFF.